This T cell receptor beta chain comes out of a study of Graves' ophthalmopathy and Graves' hyperthyroidism (dated by TCRdb to the late 2010s). Regarding the study in general: Peripheral blood was collected at initial diagnosis, before any treatment. To explore V-J signatures distinguishing ophthalmopathy from hyperthyroidism, a discovery set of approximately 100 patients (fewer than 45 ophthalmopathy, over 55 stable hyperthyroidism) was enrolled. Once sampling was done, hyperthyroidism patients were given methimazole at a starting dose of 30 mg daily, while ophthalmopathy patients were given high-dose intravenous methylprednisolone. For independent validation, a separate cohort was made up of fewer than 20 hyperthyroidism patients plus 17 patients who later progressed from hyperthyroidism to ophthalmopathy. In about six hyperthyroidism patients, the T-cell repertoire of thyroid tissue was compared with the T-cell repertoire of blood. In total, over 130 blood samples were TCR-sequenced: 40 to 45 ophthalmopathy, roughly 77 hyperthyroidism and some 17 hyperthyroidism-to-ophthalmopathy patients. For training and testing, the 80 to 100 patients in the discovery cohort were randomly divided in a 7:3 ratio. To tell Graves' ophthalmopathy apart from Graves' hyperthyroidism, and to predict which patients would progress to ophthalmopathy, the study relied on TCR beta repertoire signatures.

This clonotype was counted ten times or more. No cognate antigen has been identified for it. Per-nucleotide qualities are absent, and no much larger clonotype sits a single base away. Stable hyperthyroidism was defined as no progression to ophthalmopathy within 18 months of follow-up. Hyperthyroidism patients were newly diagnosed, with disease duration under 2 months, and aged 18 to 65 years. Patients were excluded if they had other autoimmune diseases, uncontrolled infections, pregnancy or lactation. Clinical symptoms, serum thyroxine, TRAb, thyroid ultrasound and orbital computed tomography were used for diagnosis. PBMCs were isolated from approximately 10 ml of fresh peripheral blood by Ficoll-Paque density gradient centrifugation. Trizol reagent was used to extract the total RNA, and its quality was then checked on an Agilent 2100 Bioanalyzer. Overall study outcomes, separate from this receptor: In validation, the model predicted ophthalmopathy progression with over 60% sensitivity and roughly 72% specificity; some twelve predicted patients were CT-confirmed with GO in a median of about 6.1 months. In cross-validation, the 13-signature model distinguished ophthalmopathy from stable hyperthyroidism with nearly 90% sensitivity and approximately 81% specificity, and in the test set the corresponding values were approximately 80% and 68%. Among expanded thyroid clonotypes with frequency above 0.001, most also showed up in blood, which suggests that blood repertoires may reflect the thyroid immune response. Sample size was not statistically predetermined, and group allocation was not concealed from the investigators.

The germline V gene (reference sequence) provides CDR1 DFQATT and CDR2 SNEGSKA. Inclusive of the bounding cysteine and phenylalanine, the CDR3 is 11 residues long. Only the CDR3 DNA is retained, 33 bases long and in frame from the first base. V loses 8 bases, J loses 6 bases, and the germline ends lie 14 bases apart. For repertoire sequencing, TCR beta CDR3 regions were amplified from RNA transcripts. The first round was an RT-PCR using HTBI primers with the Qiagen OneStep RT-PCR kit, and this first round was followed by a second-round multiplex PCR, then size selection and purification. Sequencing of the libraries was carried out on an Illumina HiSeq2000 in paired-end mode with 100 bp reads. In the authors' own workflow: SOAPnuke was used to process the reads, removing any read that contained adapters or uncalled bases, had a mean Phred below 15, or lacked an exact match to the constant primer or identifier. COPE v1.2.5 was used to merge the high-quality paired reads. Each unique nucleotide sequence was treated as a clonotype, and MiTCR v1.1 was used to align the clonotypes to the IMGT TRB V, D and J references. Analysis was restricted to V-J combinations with a frequency above 0.0001, which covered about 99% of repertoires. For each V-J combination, a TCR clonal expansion and chaos score was defined as F50 clonal expansion divided by the chaos observed in the TCRdist matrix. Welch's t-statistics and random forest were used to narrow the features down to 13 V-J combinations, which were then fed into a naive Bayes classifier. Thyroid-blood repertoire similarity was quantified with the Morisita-Horn index. TCRdb cleaned the public reads at Q25 with fastp, built clones with MiXCR and kept in-frame beta chains. CDR3 protein duplicates are merged, each entry listing the most common genes and DNA. These V and J calls derive from TCRdb rather than the authors' analysis. The sample contains 400,000 or so distinct CDR3 sequences, 15% of them found a single time. The ten largest clones add up to around 6.6% of the sample.

The V gene is TRBV20-1 and the J gene is TRBJ2-7; the D gene cannot be named for sure. The material sequenced was peripheral blood. The receptor was derived from a woman aged 18-30 years with stable Graves' hyperthyroidism. Donor details come from another sample of the same person, matched by shared clones. The DNA sequence is TGCAGTACTTGGTCCCCCCTCGAGCAGTACTTC. Its coded protein is CSTWSPLEQYF.